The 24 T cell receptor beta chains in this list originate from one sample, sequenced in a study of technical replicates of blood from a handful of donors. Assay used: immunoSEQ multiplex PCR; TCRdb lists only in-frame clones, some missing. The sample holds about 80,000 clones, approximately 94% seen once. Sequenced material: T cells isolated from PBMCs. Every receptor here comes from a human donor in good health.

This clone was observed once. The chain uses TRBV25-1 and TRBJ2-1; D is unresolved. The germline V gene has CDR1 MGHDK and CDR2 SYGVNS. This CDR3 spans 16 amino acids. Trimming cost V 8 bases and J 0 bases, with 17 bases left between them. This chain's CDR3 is CASVLGGPDSYNEQFF. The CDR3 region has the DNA TGTGCCAGCGTCCTTGGTGGGCCAGACTCCTACAATGAGCAGTTCTTC.

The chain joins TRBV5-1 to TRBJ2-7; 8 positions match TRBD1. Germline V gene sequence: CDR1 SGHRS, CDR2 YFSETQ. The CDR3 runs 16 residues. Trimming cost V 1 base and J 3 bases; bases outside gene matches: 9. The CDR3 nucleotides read TGCGCCAGCAGCTTGTATCAGGGGGCGGGTGACTACGAGCAGTACTTC. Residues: CASSLYQGAGDYEQYF.

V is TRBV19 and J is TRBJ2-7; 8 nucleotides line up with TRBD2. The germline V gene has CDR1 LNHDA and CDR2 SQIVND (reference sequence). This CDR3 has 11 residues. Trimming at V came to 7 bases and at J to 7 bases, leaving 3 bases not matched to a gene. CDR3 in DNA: TGTGCCAGTAAACGGGGGGGGGAGCAGTACTTC. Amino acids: CASKRGGEQYF.

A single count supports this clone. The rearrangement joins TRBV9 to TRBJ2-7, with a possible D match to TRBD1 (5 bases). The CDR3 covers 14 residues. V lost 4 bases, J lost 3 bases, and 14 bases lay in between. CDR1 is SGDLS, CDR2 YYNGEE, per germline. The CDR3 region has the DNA TGTGCCAGCAGCACCACATACACAGGCTACGAGCAGTACTTC. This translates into CASSTTYTGYEQYF.

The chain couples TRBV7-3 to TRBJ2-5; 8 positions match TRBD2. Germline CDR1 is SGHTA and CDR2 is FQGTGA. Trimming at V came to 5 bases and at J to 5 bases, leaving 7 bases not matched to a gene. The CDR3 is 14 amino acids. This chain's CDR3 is CASSPFGGAETQYF. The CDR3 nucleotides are TGTGCCAGCAGCCCCTTCGGGGGGGCCGAGACCCAGTACTTC.

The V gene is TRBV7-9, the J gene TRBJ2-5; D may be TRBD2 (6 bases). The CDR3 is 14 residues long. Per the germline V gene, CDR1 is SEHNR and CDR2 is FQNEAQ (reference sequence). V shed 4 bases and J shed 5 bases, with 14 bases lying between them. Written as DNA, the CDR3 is TGTGCCAGCAGCTCCAATCGGGAGTTTGAGACCCAGTACTTC. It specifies CASSSNREFETQYF.

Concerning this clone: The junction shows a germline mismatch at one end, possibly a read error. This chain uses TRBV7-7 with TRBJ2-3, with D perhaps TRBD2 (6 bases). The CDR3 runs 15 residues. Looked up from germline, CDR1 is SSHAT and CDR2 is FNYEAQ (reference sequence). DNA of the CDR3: TGTGCTAGCAGCCCCACCCGGGGGAGCACAGATACGCAGTATTTT. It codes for CASSPTRGSTDTQYF.

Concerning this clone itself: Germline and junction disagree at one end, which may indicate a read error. The CDR3 protein is CASSYRDYRAGASEQFF. The CDR3 DNA is TGTGCTAGCAGCTACCGAGACTATCGAGCGGGAGCGTCCGAGCAGTTCTTC. The V gene is TRBV7-7, the J gene TRBJ2-1; TRBD2 agrees at 8 bases. The length of the CDR3 is 17 residues. Germline CDR1 SSHAT, CDR2 FNYEAQ (reference sequence).

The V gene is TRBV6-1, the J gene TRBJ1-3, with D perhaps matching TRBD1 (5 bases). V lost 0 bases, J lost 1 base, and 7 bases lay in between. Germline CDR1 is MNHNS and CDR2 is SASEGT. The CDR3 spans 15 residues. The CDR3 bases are TGTGCCAGCAGTGAAGCGCAGGGTTCTGGAAACACCATATATTTT. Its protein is CASSEAQGSGNTIYF.

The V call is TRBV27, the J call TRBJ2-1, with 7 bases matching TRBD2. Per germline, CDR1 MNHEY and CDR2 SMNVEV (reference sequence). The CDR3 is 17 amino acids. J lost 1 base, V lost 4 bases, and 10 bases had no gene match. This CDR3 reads CASSSRLALGSYNEQFF. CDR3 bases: TGTGCCAGCAGTTCCCGACTAGCTTTGGGATCCTACAATGAGCAGTTCTTC.

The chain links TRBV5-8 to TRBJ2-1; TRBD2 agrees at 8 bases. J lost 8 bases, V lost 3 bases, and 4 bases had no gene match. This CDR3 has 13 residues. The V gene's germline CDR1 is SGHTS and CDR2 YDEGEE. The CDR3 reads CASSWTSPYEQFF. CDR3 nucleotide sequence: TGTGCCAGCAGCTGGACTAGCCCGTATGAGCAGTTCTTC.

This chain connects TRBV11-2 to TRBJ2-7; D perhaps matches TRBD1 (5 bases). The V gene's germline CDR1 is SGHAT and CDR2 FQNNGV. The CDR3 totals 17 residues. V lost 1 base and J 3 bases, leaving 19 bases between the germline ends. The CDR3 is CASSLGGLSSRDYEQYF. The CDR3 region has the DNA TGTGCCAGCAGCTTAGGGGGCTTAAGCTCTAGAGACTACGAGCAGTACTTC. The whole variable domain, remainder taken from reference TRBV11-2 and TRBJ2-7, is EAGVAQSPRYKIIEKRQSVAFWCNPISGHATLYWYQQILGQGPKLLIQFQNNGVVDDSQLPKDRFSAERLKGVDSTLKIQPAKLEDSAVYLCASSLGGLSSRDYEQYFGPGTRLTVT.

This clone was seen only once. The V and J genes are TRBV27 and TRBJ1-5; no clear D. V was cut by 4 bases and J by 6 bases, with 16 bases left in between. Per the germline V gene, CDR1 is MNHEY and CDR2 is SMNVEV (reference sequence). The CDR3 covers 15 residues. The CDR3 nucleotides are TGTGCCAGCAGTTCCGGGCCGGGAGCCGGTCAGCCCCAGCATTTT. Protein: CASSSGPGAGQPQHF.

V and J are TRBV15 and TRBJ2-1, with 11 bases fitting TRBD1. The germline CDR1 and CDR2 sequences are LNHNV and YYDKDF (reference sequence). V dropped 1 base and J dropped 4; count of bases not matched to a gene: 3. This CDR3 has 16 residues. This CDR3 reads CATSRGTGGAYNEQFF. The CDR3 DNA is TGTGCCACCAGCAGAGGGACAGGGGGCGCTTACAATGAGCAGTTCTTC.

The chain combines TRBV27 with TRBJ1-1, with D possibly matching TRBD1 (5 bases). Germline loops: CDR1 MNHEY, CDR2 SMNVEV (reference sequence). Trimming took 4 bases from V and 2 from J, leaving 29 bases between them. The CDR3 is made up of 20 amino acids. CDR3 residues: CASSYIQRGIFRALNTEAFF. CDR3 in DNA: TGTGCCAGCAGTTATATCCAACGGGGGATATTTAGGGCACTCAACACTGAAGCTTTCTTT.

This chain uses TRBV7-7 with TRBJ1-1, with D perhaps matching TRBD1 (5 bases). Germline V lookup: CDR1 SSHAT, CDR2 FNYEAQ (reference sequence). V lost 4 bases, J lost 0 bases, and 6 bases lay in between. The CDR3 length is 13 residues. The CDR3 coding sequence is TGTGCCAGCAGCTCGACAGTGAACACTGAAGCTTTCTTT. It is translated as CASSSTVNTEAFF.

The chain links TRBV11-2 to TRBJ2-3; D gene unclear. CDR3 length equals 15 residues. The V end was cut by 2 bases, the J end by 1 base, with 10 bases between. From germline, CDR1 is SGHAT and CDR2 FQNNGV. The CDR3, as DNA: TGTGCCAGCAGCTTATTAATATCGGGCACAGATACGCAGTATTTT. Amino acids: CASSLLISGTDTQYF.

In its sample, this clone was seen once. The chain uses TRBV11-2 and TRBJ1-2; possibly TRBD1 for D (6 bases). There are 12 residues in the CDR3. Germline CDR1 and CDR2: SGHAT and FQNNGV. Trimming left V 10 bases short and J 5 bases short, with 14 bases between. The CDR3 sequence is CATNGGYYGYTF. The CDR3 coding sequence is TGTGCCACCAATGGGGGCTATTATGGCTACACCTTC. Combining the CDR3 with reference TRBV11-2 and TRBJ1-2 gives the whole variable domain EAGVAQSPRYKIIEKRQSVAFWCNPISGHATLYWYQQILGQGPKLLIQFQNNGVVDDSQLPKDRFSAERLKGVDSTLKIQPAKLEDSAVYLCATNGGYYGYTFGSGTRLTVV.

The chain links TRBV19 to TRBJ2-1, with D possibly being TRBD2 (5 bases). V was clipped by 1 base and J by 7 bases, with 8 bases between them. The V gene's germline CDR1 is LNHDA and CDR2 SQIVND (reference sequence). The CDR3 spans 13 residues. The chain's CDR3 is CASSIGGGNEQFF. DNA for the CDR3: TGTGCCAGTAGTATAGGAGGCGGGAATGAGCAGTTCTTC.

In nucleotides, the CDR3 is TGTGCCAGCAGCTTAGAAACGGTACCCAACTATGGCTACACCTTC. Protein sequence: CASSLETVPNYGYTF. The chain combines TRBV7-3 with TRBJ1-2; D unclear. Germline V lookup: CDR1 SGHTA, CDR2 FQGTGA. V was trimmed by 2 bases and J by 2 bases, leaving 12 bases between them. The CDR3 spans 15 residues.

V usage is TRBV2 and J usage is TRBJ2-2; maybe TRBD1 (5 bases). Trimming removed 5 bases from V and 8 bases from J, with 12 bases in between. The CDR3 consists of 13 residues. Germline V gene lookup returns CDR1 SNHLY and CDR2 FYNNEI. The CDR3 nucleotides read TGTGCCAGCAGTACCAGGGAATCTGGGGAGCTGTTTTTT. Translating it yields CASSTRESGELFF.

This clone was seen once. CDR3 protein: CAWSTAAREQYF. CDR3 coding DNA: TGTGCCTGGAGTACGGCGGCCAGAGAGCAGTACTTC. The V call is TRBV30, the J call TRBJ2-7; D not certain. Between the trimmed V and J ends, which lost 2 bases and 7 bases, there was a span of 12 bases. Germline values: CDR1 GTSNPN, CDR2 SVGIG (reference sequence). The CDR3 is 12 amino acids.

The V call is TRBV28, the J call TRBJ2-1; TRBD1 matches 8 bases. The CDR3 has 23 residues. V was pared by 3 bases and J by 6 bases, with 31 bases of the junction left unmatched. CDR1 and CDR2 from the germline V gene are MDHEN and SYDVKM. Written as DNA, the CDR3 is TGTGCCAGCAGTTTTGTCCCAAAAATAAGGCAGGGGGCCTCGAACCGACTACTCAATGAGCAGTTCTTC. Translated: CASSFVPKIRQGASNRLLNEQFF. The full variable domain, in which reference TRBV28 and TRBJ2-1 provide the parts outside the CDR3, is DVKVTQSSRYLVKRTGEKVFLECVQDMDHENMFWYRQDPGLGLRLIYFSYDVKMKEKGDIPEGYSVSREKKERFSLILESASTNQTSMYLCASSFVPKIRQGASNRLLNEQFFGPGTRLTVL.

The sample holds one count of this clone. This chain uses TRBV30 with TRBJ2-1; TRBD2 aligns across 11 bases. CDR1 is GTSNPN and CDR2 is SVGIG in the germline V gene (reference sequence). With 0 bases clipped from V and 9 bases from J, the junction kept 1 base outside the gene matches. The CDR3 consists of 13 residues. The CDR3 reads CAWSVLAGVEQFF. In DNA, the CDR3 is TGTGCCTGGAGTGTACTAGCGGGAGTTGAGCAGTTCTTC. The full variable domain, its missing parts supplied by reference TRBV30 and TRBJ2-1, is SQTIHQWPATLVQPVGSPLSLECTVEGTSNPNLYWYRQAAGRGLQLLFYSVGIGQISSEVPQNLSASRPQDRQFILSSKKLLLSDSGFYLCAWSVLAGVEQFFGPGTRLTVL.